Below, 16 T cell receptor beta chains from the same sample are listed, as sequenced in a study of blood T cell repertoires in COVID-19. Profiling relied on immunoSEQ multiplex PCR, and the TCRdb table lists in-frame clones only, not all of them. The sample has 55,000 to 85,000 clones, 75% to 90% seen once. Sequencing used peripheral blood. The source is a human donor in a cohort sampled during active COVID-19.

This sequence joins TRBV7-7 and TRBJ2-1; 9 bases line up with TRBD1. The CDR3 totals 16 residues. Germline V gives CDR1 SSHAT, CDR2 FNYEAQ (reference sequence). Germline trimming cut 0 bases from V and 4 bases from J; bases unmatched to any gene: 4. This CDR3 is CASSLAGTGPYNEQFF. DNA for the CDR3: TGTGCCAGCAGCTTAGCGGGGACAGGGCCGTACAATGAGCAGTTCTTC.

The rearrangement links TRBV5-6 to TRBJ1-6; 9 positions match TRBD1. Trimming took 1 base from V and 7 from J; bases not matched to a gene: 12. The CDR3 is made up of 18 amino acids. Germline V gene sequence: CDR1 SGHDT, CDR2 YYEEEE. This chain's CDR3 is CASSLWRDREQRNSPLHF. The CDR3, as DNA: TGTGCCAGCAGCTTGTGGCGGGACAGGGAACAGCGGAATTCACCCCTCCACTTT.

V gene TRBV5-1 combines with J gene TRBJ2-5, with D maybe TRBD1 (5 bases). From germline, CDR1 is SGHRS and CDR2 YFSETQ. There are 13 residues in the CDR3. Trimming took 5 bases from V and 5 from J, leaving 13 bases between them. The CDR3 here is CASRLGVGETQYF. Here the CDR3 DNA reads TGCGCCAGCAGGCTAGGGGTCGGGGAGACCCAGTACTTC.

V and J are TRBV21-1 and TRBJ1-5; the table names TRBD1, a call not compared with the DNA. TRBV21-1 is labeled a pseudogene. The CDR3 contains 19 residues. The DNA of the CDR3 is TGTGCCAGCAGCAGGCCGGGGACAGGGGCGGGTTTGGTGTGTCAGCCCCAGCATTTT. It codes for CASSRPGTGAGLVCQPQHF.

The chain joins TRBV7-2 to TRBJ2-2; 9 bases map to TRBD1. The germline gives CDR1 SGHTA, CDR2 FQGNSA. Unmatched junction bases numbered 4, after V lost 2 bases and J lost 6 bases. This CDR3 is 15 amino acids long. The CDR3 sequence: CASSLTGQGPGELFF. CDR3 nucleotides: TGTGCCAGCAGCTTAACCGGACAGGGGCCCGGGGAGCTGTTTTTT.

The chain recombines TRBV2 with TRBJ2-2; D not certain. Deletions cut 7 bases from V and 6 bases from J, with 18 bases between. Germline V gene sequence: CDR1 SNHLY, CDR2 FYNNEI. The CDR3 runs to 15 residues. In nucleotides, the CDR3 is TGTGCCAGCACCGTTCCAGGTCGTCGTTCCGGGGAGCTGTTTTTT. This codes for CASTVPGRRSGELFF.

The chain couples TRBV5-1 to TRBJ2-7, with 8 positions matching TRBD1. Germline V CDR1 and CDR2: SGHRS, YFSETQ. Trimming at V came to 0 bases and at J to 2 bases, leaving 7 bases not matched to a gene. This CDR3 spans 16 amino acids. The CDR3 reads CASSLGWTGKTYEQYF. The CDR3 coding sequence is TGCGCCAGCAGCTTGGGTTGGACAGGGAAGACCTACGAGCAGTACTTC.

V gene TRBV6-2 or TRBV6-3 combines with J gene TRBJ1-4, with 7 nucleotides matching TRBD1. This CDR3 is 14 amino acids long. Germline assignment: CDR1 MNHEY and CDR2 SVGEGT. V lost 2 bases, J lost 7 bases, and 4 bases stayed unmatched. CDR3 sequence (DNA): TGTGCCAGCAGTTACGGGGGACAGTCTGAAAAACTGTTTTTT. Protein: CASSYGGQSEKLFF.

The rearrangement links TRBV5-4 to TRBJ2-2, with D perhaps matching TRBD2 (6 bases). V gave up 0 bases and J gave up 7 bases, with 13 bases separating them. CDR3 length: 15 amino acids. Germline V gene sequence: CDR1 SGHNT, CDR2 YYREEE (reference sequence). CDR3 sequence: CASSLGTGGDGELFF. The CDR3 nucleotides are TGTGCCAGCAGCTTGGGTACAGGCGGGGACGGGGAGCTGTTTTTT. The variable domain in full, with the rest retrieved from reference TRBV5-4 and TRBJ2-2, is ETGVTQSPTHLIKTRGQQVTLRCSSQSGHNTVSWYQQALGQGPQFIFQYYREEENGRGNFPPRFSGLQFPNYSSELNVNALELDDSALYLCASSLGTGGDGELFFGEGSRLTVL.

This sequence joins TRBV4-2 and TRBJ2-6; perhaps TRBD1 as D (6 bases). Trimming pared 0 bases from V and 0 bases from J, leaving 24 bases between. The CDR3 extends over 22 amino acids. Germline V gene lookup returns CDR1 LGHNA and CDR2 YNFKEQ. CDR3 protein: CASSQDKRRGRPINSGANVLTF. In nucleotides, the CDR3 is TGTGCCAGCAGCCAAGATAAGCGCAGGGGCAGACCAATCAACTCTGGGGCCAACGTCCTGACTTTC.

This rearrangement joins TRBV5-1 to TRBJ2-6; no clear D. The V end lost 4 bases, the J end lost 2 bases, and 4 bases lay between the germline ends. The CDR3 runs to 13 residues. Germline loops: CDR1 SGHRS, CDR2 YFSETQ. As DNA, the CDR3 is TGCGCCAGCAGCCCGGCTGGGGCCAACGTCCTGACTTTC. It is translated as CASSPAGANVLTF.

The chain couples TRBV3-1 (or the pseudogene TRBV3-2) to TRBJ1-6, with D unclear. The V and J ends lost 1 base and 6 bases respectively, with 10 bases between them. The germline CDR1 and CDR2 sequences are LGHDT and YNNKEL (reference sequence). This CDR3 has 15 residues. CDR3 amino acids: CASSQVRGSNSPLHF. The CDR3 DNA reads TGTGCCAGCAGCCAAGTTCGGGGTAGTAATTCACCCCTCCACTTT.

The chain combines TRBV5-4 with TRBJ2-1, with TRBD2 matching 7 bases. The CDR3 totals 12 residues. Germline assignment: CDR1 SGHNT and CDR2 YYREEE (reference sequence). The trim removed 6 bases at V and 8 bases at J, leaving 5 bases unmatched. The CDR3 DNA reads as TGTGCCAGCAACTCGCTAGCGGATGAGCAGTTCTTC. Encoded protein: CASNSLADEQFF.

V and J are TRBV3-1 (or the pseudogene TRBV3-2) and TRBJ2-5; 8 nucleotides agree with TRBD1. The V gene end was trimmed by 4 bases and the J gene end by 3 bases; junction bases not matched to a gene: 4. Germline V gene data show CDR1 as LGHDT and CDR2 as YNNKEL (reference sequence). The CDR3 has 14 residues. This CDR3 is CASSRGQGEETQYF. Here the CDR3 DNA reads TGTGCCAGCAGCCGAGGACAGGGAGAAGAGACCCAGTACTTC.

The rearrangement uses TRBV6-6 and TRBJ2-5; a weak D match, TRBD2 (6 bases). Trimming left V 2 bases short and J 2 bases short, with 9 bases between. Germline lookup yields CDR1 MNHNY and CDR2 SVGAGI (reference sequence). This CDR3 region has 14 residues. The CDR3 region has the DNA TGTGCCAGCAGTTACAGGGACTTGCAAGAGACCCAGTACTTC. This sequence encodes CASSYRDLQETQYF.

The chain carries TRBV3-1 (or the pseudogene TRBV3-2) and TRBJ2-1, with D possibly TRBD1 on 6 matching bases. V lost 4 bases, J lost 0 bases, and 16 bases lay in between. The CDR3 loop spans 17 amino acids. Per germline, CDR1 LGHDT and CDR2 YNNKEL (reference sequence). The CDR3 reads CASSPTGHFSSYNEQFF. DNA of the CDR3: TGTGCCAGCAGCCCCACAGGGCATTTTAGCTCCTACAATGAGCAGTTCTTC.